This is a list of T cell receptor beta chains from one sample in a study of T cells after yellow fever vaccination. TCRdb re-derived calls from the 5' RACE reads in MiXCR, one entry per CDR3 protein. This table holds just over 250,000 distinct CDR3 sequences, around 5.2% found once. Sample: CD4+ T cells sorted from PBMCs, taken on the day of the yellow fever booster vaccination. All receptors derive from a man aged 18 to 29 who received the YFV17D yellow fever vaccine. Both conserved end residues are part of each CDR3. Each record gives: V gene, J gene, D gene, clone size, CDR3 protein, CDR3 DNA. D genes are given only for firm matches. Size is stated for part of the rows, as once, few or many counts, or as a class when the clone is expanded.

V gene: TRBV7-8
J gene: TRBJ2-5
D gene: TRBD2
clone size: -
CDR3 protein: CASSRGGGPGGTQYF
CDR3 DNA: TGTGCCAGCAGCCGGGGGGGGGGCCCCGGTGGGACCCAGTACTTC

V gene: TRBV18
J gene: TRBJ1-4
D gene: -
clone size: -
CDR3 protein: CASSPTRTNEKLFF
CDR3 DNA: TGTGCCAGCTCACCCACCAGAACTAATGAAAAACTGTTTTTT

V gene: TRBV3-1
J gene: TRBJ1-1
D gene: -
clone size: -
CDR3 protein: CASSHRSLNTEAFF
CDR3 DNA: TGTGCCAGCAGCCATCGCTCCCTGAACACTGAAGCTTTCTTT

V gene: TRBV4-3
J gene: TRBJ1-6
D gene: -
clone size: -
CDR3 protein: CASSSLGGNNSPLHF
CDR3 DNA: TGCGCCAGCAGCTCTCTAGGGGGGAATAATTCACCCCTCCACTTT

V gene: TRBV3-2
J gene: TRBJ2-1
D gene: -
clone size: few
CDR3 protein: CASSGTPSSYNEQFF
CDR3 DNA: TGTGCCAGCAGCGGGACACCGAGCTCCTACAATGAGCAGTTCTTC

V gene: TRBV5-1
J gene: TRBJ1-5
D gene: TRBD1
clone size: many
CDR3 protein: CASSIGTGGQPQHF
CDR3 DNA: TGCGCCAGCAGCATCGGGACAGGCGGGCAGCCCCAGCATTTT

V gene: TRBV20-1
J gene: TRBJ2-2
D gene: TRBD1
clone size: -
CDR3 protein: CSASQGAGTGELFF
CDR3 DNA: TGCAGTGCTAGCCAGGGGGCTGGTACCGGGGAGCTGTTTTTT

V gene: TRBV21-1
J gene: TRBJ2-1
D gene: -
clone size: few
CDR3 protein: CASSNTGTSGGNEQFF
CDR3 DNA: TGTGCCAGCAGCAACACCGGGACTAGCGGGGGAAATGAGCAGTTCTTC

V gene: TRBV7-6
J gene: TRBJ1-1
D gene: TRBD1
clone size: few
CDR3 protein: CASSSGQGKMNTEAFF
CDR3 DNA: TGTGCCAGCAGCTCCGGACAGGGAAAGATGAACACTGAAGCTTTCTTT

V gene: TRBV7-2
J gene: TRBJ1-2
D gene: -
clone size: few
CDR3 protein: CASSLVGSYTF
CDR3 DNA: TGTGCCAGCAGCTTAGTAGGGAGCTACACCTTC

V gene: TRBV6-2/TRBV6-3
J gene: TRBJ1-6
D gene: TRBD1
clone size: many
CDR3 protein: CASSGTRGQSSPLHF
CDR3 DNA: TGTGCCAGCAGTGGAACCAGGGGGCAAAGTTCACCCCTCCACTTT

V gene: TRBV12-3/TRBV12-4
J gene: TRBJ2-1
D gene: -
clone size: many
CDR3 protein: CASSFVGGKQFF
CDR3 DNA: TGTGCCAGCAGTTTCGTTGGGGGGAAGCAGTTCTTC

V gene: TRBV20-1
J gene: TRBJ1-2
D gene: -
clone size: -
CDR3 protein: CSASAGSANYGYTF
CDR3 DNA: TGCAGTGCTAGCGCAGGGAGTGCAAACTATGGCTACACCTTC

V gene: TRBV6-1
J gene: TRBJ1-1
D gene: -
clone size: few
CDR3 protein: CASSGRRGSTGTTEAFF
CDR3 DNA: TGTGCCAGCAGTGGTCGCCGCGGCAGTACAGGGACCACTGAAGCTTTCTTT

V gene: TRBV5-1
J gene: TRBJ2-5
D gene: TRBD2
clone size: -
CDR3 protein: CASSLEAAGYQETQYF
CDR3 DNA: TGCGCCAGCAGCTTGGAGGCAGCGGGGTACCAAGAGACCCAGTACTTC

V gene: TRBV7-2
J gene: TRBJ2-2
D gene: TRBD1
clone size: -
CDR3 protein: CASSPDRVGTGELFF
CDR3 DNA: TGTGCCAGCAGCCCGGACAGGGTCGGCACCGGGGAGCTGTTTTTT

V gene: TRBV4-3
J gene: TRBJ2-3
D gene: TRBD2
clone size: -
CDR3 protein: CASSQDVMRGSTDTQYF
CDR3 DNA: TGCGCCAGCAGCCAAGATGTAATGCGGGGGAGCACAGATACGCAGTATTTT

V gene: TRBV6-4
J gene: TRBJ2-1
D gene: -
clone size: -
CDR3 protein: CASPEGVAAEHNEQFF
CDR3 DNA: TGTGCCAGCCCTGAGGGAGTCGCGGCAGAACATAATGAGCAGTTCTTC

V gene: TRBV14
J gene: TRBJ1-6
D gene: TRBD1
clone size: -
CDR3 protein: CASSHGYSGGSYNSPLHF
CDR3 DNA: TGTGCCAGCAGCCATGGCTACTCAGGGGGCTCCTATAATTCACCCCTCCACTTT

V gene: TRBV7-2
J gene: TRBJ1-5
D gene: -
clone size: many
CDR3 protein: CASSLGSGVGDQPQHF
CDR3 DNA: TGTGCCAGCAGCTTAGGCTCCGGGGTTGGGGATCAGCCCCAGCATTTT

V gene: TRBV5-1
J gene: TRBJ1-3
D gene: -
clone size: -
CDR3 protein: CASSLVGQLTSGNTIYF
CDR3 DNA: TGCGCCAGCAGCTTGGTGGGTCAGTTAACCTCTGGAAACACCATATATTTT

V gene: TRBV5-1
J gene: TRBJ1-4
D gene: TRBD1
clone size: many
CDR3 protein: CASSLNRGANEKLFF
CDR3 DNA: TGCGCCAGCAGCCTCAACAGGGGAGCTAATGAAAAACTGTTTTTT

V gene: TRBV5-1
J gene: TRBJ2-5
D gene: TRBD1
clone size: many
CDR3 protein: CASSLGTGGAETQYF
CDR3 DNA: TGCGCCAGCAGCTTGGGGACAGGGGGAGCAGAGACCCAGTACTTC

V gene: TRBV18
J gene: TRBJ1-3
D gene: -
clone size: few
CDR3 protein: CASSPLQGNTIYF
CDR3 DNA: TGTGCCAGCTCGCCATTACAAGGAAACACCATATATTTT

V gene: TRBV6-1
J gene: TRBJ2-2
D gene: TRBD1
clone size: few
CDR3 protein: CASIGQANTGELFF
CDR3 DNA: TGTGCCAGCATTGGACAGGCGAACACCGGGGAGCTGTTTTTT

V gene: TRBV5-1
J gene: TRBJ1-1
D gene: -
clone size: few
CDR3 protein: CASSQLPGASNTEAFF
CDR3 DNA: TGCGCCAGCAGCCAACTTCCAGGGGCTTCGAACACTGAAGCTTTCTTT

V gene: TRBV12-5
J gene: TRBJ1-2
D gene: TRBD1
clone size: -
CDR3 protein: CASGFQGAQYGYTF
CDR3 DNA: TGTGCTAGTGGTTTCCAGGGGGCGCAATATGGCTACACCTTC

V gene: TRBV5-1
J gene: TRBJ1-1
D gene: -
clone size: many
CDR3 protein: CASSLVPGNTEAFF
CDR3 DNA: TGCGCCAGCAGCTTGGTCCCGGGGAACACTGAAGCTTTCTTT

V gene: TRBV5-1
J gene: TRBJ2-5
D gene: TRBD1
clone size: many
CDR3 protein: CASSLAGQGETQYF
CDR3 DNA: TGCGCCAGCAGCTTGGCTGGACAGGGAGAGACCCAGTACTTC

V gene: TRBV3-1
J gene: TRBJ1-2
D gene: -
clone size: -
CDR3 protein: CASSQGRPLGHTF
CDR3 DNA: TGTGCCAGCAGCCAAGGGAGACCATTAGGCCACACCTTC

V gene: TRBV2
J gene: TRBJ1-6
D gene: TRBD1
clone size: -
CDR3 protein: CASRPGTGGGLHSPLHF
CDR3 DNA: TGTGCCAGCAGGCCCGGGACAGGGGGCGGATTGCATTCACCCCTCCACTTT

V gene: TRBV20-1
J gene: TRBJ1-5
D gene: -
clone size: -
CDR3 protein: CSASPRGTNQPQHF
CDR3 DNA: TGCAGTGCCTCCCCACGGGGCACGAATCAGCCCCAGCATTTT

V gene: TRBV6-2/TRBV6-3
J gene: TRBJ2-5
D gene: -
clone size: -
CDR3 protein: CATGYTQETQYF
CDR3 DNA: TGTGCCACCGGGTACACCCAAGAGACCCAGTACTTC

V gene: TRBV4-2
J gene: TRBJ2-1
D gene: -
clone size: few
CDR3 protein: CASSHRLGQDNEQFF
CDR3 DNA: TGTGCCAGCAGCCACCGTTTGGGTCAGGACAATGAGCAGTTCTTC

V gene: TRBV29-1
J gene: TRBJ2-3
D gene: -
clone size: few
CDR3 protein: CSVSGDTQYF
CDR3 DNA: TGCAGCGTCAGCGGAGATACGCAGTATTTT

V gene: TRBV12-3/TRBV12-4
J gene: TRBJ2-2
D gene: -
clone size: -
CDR3 protein: CASTPRGYGTGELFF
CDR3 DNA: TGTGCCAGCACCCCGCGGGGTTACGGCACCGGGGAGCTGTTTTTT

V gene: TRBV5-1
J gene: TRBJ2-5
D gene: -
clone size: many
CDR3 protein: CASSLGAEETQYF
CDR3 DNA: TGCGCCAGCAGCTTGGGGGCAGAAGAGACCCAGTACTTC

V gene: TRBV7-9
J gene: TRBJ2-5
D gene: TRBD2
clone size: many
CDR3 protein: CASSSPGHSGGISETQYF
CDR3 DNA: TGTGCCAGCAGCTCCCCGGGGCATAGCGGGGGGATCTCGGAGACCCAGTACTTC

V gene: TRBV5-6
J gene: TRBJ1-1
D gene: -
clone size: few
CDR3 protein: CASWTVMNTEAFF
CDR3 DNA: TGTGCCAGTTGGACAGTAATGAACACTGAAGCTTTCTTT

V gene: TRBV12-3/TRBV12-4
J gene: TRBJ2-3
D gene: TRBD2
clone size: many
CDR3 protein: CASSSSASGSFTDTQYF
CDR3 DNA: TGTGCCAGCAGTTCCTCCGCTAGCGGTTCCTTCACAGATACGCAGTATTTT

V gene: TRBV20-1
J gene: TRBJ1-3
D gene: -
clone size: many
CDR3 protein: CSARDSGFSGNTIYF
CDR3 DNA: TGCAGTGCTAGAGACTCAGGGTTCTCTGGAAACACCATATATTTT

V gene: TRBV23-1
J gene: TRBJ2-3
D gene: -
clone size: -
CDR3 protein: CASSQSGTAAFCTDTQYF
CDR3 DNA: TGCGCCAGCAGTCAATCGGGGACGGCCGCATTTTGCACAGATACGCAGTATTTT

V gene: TRBV9
J gene: TRBJ1-4
D gene: -
clone size: many
CDR3 protein: CASSVTGTGAEKLFF
CDR3 DNA: TGTGCCAGCAGCGTCACCGGGACGGGAGCTGAAAAACTGTTTTTT

V gene: TRBV3-1
J gene: TRBJ2-5
D gene: -
clone size: -
CDR3 protein: CASSQATVPRETQYF
CDR3 DNA: TGTGCCAGCAGCCAAGCGACCGTCCCGAGGGAGACCCAGTACTTC

V gene: TRBV11-3
J gene: TRBJ2-2
D gene: -
clone size: -
CDR3 protein: CASSGDPDTGELFF
CDR3 DNA: TGTGCCAGCAGCGGCGATCCGGACACCGGGGAGCTGTTTTTT

V gene: TRBV5-4
J gene: TRBJ2-4
D gene: TRBD2
clone size: -
CDR3 protein: CASSLEGRGNIQYF
CDR3 DNA: TGTGCCAGCAGCTTGGAGGGGAGGGGAAACATTCAGTACTTC

V gene: TRBV10-3
J gene: TRBJ1-2
D gene: -
clone size: many
CDR3 protein: CAISRHLNYGYTF
CDR3 DNA: TGTGCCATCAGTCGACACTTAAACTATGGCTACACCTTC

V gene: TRBV4-3
J gene: TRBJ2-5
D gene: -
clone size: many
CDR3 protein: CASSQEHPGPQETQYF
CDR3 DNA: TGCGCCAGCAGCCAAGAACACCCGGGGCCTCAAGAGACCCAGTACTTC